This note documents a single TCR beta chain sequence. This sample stems from a study of blood T cell repertoires in COVID-19. Study as a whole: The samples span acute and convalescent COVID-19 from the United States, Italy and Spain. PBMCs, B-cell-depleted T cells, or T cells provided the cDNA or gDNA that made up the material.

The authors' processing: Amplifying reference gene primers gave estimates of nucleated cell counts. Here immunoSEQ multiplex PCR was the method, and the copy in TCRdb shows in-frame clones only, minus some. V, J and clone size were drawn from that table, and D and trimming were deduced from the DNA. The sample has tens of thousands of clones; approximately 90% are singletons. Trimming stripped 2 bases from V and 6 bases from J, with 9 bases between. The CDR3 has 13 residues. CDR1 and CDR2 from the germline V gene are MNHEY and SMNVEV (reference sequence). Sequenced sample: peripheral blood. The receptor comes from a human donor in a cohort sampled during active COVID-19. This chain joins TRBV27 and TRBJ2-3, with D unclear. In DNA form, the CDR3 reads TGTGCCAGCAGTTTAAGAGGTGGGGATACGCAGTATTTT. As protein: CASSLRGGDTQYF.